Listed below are T cell receptor beta chains from one sample, sequenced in a study of shared clonotypes between healthy human individuals. Clones were sequenced by immunoSEQ multiplex PCR, and TCRdb holds only the in-frame ones, with some missing. In the table there are roughly 1 million clones, approximately 70% of which are singletons. Sequenced: memory CD4+ T cells sorted from blood. Every receptor here comes from a young man in good health. CDR3s include the opening cysteine and the closing phenylalanine or tryptophan. The order of the fields is clone size, J gene, CDR3 length, D gene, V gene, CDR3 DNA, CDR3 protein. A D gene is named only where the DNA matches it firmly. Expanded clones are given a class, and other clones once, few, many or no size at all.

clone_size: few; j_call: TRBJ1-3; cdr3_length: 15; d_call: -; v_call: TRBV7-9; cdr3_nt: TGTGCCAGCAGCTCAAGGGCACAGCCGGGAAACACCATATATTTT; cdr3_aa: CASSSRAQPGNTIYF
clone_size: -; j_call: TRBJ2-7; cdr3_length: 13; d_call: TRBD2; v_call: TRBV30; cdr3_nt: TGTGCCTCCCGACTAGCGGGGACCTACGAGCAGTACTTC; cdr3_aa: CASRLAGTYEQYF
clone_size: -; j_call: TRBJ2-7; cdr3_length: 16; d_call: -; v_call: TRBV5-3; cdr3_nt: TGTGCCAGAAGCCACGCCAGGGGTCGGGTTAAGTACGAGCAGTACTTC; cdr3_aa: CARSHARGRVKYEQYF
clone_size: -; j_call: TRBJ2-7; cdr3_length: 18; d_call: TRBD2; v_call: TRBV4-1; cdr3_nt: TGCGCCAGCAGCCAAGAAGGACTAGCGGGGGGTGGGTCCTACGAGCAGTACTTC; cdr3_aa: CASSQEGLAGGGSYEQYF
clone_size: -; j_call: TRBJ1-2; cdr3_length: 14; d_call: -; v_call: TRBV6-1; cdr3_nt: TGTGCCAGCGGGGATGCGCGGCAAGGAGATGGCTACACCTTC; cdr3_aa: CASGDARQGDGYTF
clone_size: -; j_call: TRBJ1-1; cdr3_length: 15; d_call: TRBD1; v_call: TRBV5-1; cdr3_nt: TGCGCCAGCAGCTTGACAGGGGCTCTGAACACTGAAGCTTTCTTT; cdr3_aa: CASSLTGALNTEAFF
clone_size: -; j_call: TRBJ2-7; cdr3_length: 12; d_call: -; v_call: TRBV5-1; cdr3_nt: TGCGCCAGCAGCCTACGAGAGGGGCAGCAGTACTTC; cdr3_aa: CASSLREGQQYF
clone_size: few; j_call: TRBJ2-2; cdr3_length: 15; d_call: -; v_call: TRBV7-6; cdr3_nt: TGTGCCAGCAGCTTAGACCCCCGGGCGTCCGGGGAGCTGTTTTTT; cdr3_aa: CASSLDPRASGELFF
clone_size: few; j_call: TRBJ1-6; cdr3_length: 15; d_call: TRBD1; v_call: TRBV5-1; cdr3_nt: TGCGCCAGCAGCCGCGAAGGGGGCCGGGATTCACCCCTCCACTTT; cdr3_aa: CASSREGGRDSPLHF
clone_size: -; j_call: TRBJ1-2; cdr3_length: 12; d_call: TRBD1; v_call: TRBV28; cdr3_nt: TGTGCCAGCAGGCAGGGGGGAAATGGCTACACCTTC; cdr3_aa: CASRQGGNGYTF
clone_size: -; j_call: TRBJ2-3; cdr3_length: 16; d_call: -; v_call: TRBV6-5; cdr3_nt: TGTGCCAGCAGTTACGCCTCGGGGGCCCCCACAGATACGCAGTATTTT; cdr3_aa: CASSYASGAPTDTQYF
clone_size: -; j_call: TRBJ2-3; cdr3_length: 16; d_call: TRBD2; v_call: TRBV7-2; cdr3_nt: TGTGCCAGCAGCCCCGGCGGGGGAGCTAGCACAGATACGCAGTATTTT; cdr3_aa: CASSPGGGASTDTQYF
clone_size: many; j_call: TRBJ2-4; cdr3_length: 14; d_call: -; v_call: TRBV2; cdr3_nt: TGTGCCAGCAGTGAGGCAGGGTTCAAAAACATTCAGTACTTC; cdr3_aa: CASSEAGFKNIQYF
clone_size: -; j_call: TRBJ2-4; cdr3_length: 20; d_call: TRBD1; v_call: TRBV5-4; cdr3_nt: TGTGCCAGCAGGCCCGGGACAGGGCAAAGTCACGTTATAGCCAAAAACATTCAGTACTTC; cdr3_aa: CASRPGTGQSHVIAKNIQYF
clone_size: -; j_call: TRBJ1-2; cdr3_length: 12; d_call: -; v_call: TRBV29-1; cdr3_nt: TGCAGCGCTGTACAGGGTTCCTATGGCTACACCTTC; cdr3_aa: CSAVQGSYGYTF
clone_size: -; j_call: TRBJ2-2; cdr3_length: 15; d_call: -; v_call: TRBV6-5; cdr3_nt: TGTGCCAGCACAAGAGGGCCCGGAATCACCGGGGAGCTGTTTTTT; cdr3_aa: CASTRGPGITGELFF
clone_size: -; j_call: TRBJ2-2; cdr3_length: 16; d_call: TRBD2; v_call: TRBV10-3; cdr3_nt: TGTGCCATCAGAGACGGACTAGCGGGAGACACCGGGGAGCTGTTTTTT; cdr3_aa: CAIRDGLAGDTGELFF